This T cell receptor (beta chain) was documented in a study of T cells in Graves' hyperthyroidism and ophthalmopathy. V dropped 4 bases and J dropped 6 bases, with 11 bases sitting between them. This CDR3 is built from 13 residues. Germline V gene sequence: CDR1 SGHKS, CDR2 YYEKEE (reference sequence). Researchers amplified the TCR beta CDR3 regions from RNA transcripts. The HTBI set primed first-round TCR CDR3 RT-PCR. TCRdb processed the multiplex PCR reads anew with MiXCR; each CDR3 protein has one entry. The sample lists fewer than 550,000 distinct CDR3 sequences, about 24% occurring once. The PBMCs were taken from approximately 9 ml of fresh peripheral blood. This clonotype was seen ten or more times. Its specificity is not known. Whole-study findings and limits: Blood held most thyroid clonotypes expanded above 0.001 frequency. A 13 V-J model separated ophthalmopathy from stable hyperthyroidism.

The chain carries TRBV5-5 and TRBJ1-3; tentative D call: TRBD1 (5 bases). Sequencing input: blood. The origin of this receptor is a woman in her twenties or thirties with Graves' ophthalmopathy. In nucleotides, the CDR3 is TGTGCCAGCAGCCGCGCGGGGGTAAACACCATATATTTT. Translated: CASSRAGVNTIYF.